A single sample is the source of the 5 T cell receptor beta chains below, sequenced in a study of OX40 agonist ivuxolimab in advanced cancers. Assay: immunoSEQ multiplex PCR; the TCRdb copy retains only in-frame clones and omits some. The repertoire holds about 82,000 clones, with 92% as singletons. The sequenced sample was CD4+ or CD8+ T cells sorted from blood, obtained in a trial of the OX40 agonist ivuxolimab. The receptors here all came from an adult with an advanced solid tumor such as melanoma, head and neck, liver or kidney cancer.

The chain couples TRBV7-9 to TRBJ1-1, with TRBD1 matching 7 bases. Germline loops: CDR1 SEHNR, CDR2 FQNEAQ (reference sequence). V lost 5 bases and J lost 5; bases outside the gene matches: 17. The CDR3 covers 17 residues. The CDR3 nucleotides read TGTGCCAGCAGCCGATACCCCCTTAGACAGGGAGAGACTGAAGCTTTCTTT. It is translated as CASSRYPLRQGETEAFF.

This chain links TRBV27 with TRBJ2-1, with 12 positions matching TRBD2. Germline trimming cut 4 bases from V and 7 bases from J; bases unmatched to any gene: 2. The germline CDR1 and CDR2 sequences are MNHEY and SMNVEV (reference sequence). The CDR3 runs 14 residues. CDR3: CASSYLAGGNEQFF. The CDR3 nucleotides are TGTGCCAGCAGTTACCTAGCGGGGGGGAATGAGCAGTTCTTC.

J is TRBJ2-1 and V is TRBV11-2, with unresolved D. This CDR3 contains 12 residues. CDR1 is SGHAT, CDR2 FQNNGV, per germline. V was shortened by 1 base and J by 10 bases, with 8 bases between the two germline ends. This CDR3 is CASSLGVGEQFF. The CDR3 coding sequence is TGTGCCAGCAGCTTAGGGGTAGGGGAGCAGTTCTTC.

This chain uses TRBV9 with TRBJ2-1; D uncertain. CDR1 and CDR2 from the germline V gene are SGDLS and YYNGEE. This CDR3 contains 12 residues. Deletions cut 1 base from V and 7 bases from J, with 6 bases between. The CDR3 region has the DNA TGTGCCAGCAGCGTATCCGAGAATGAGCAGTTCTTC. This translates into CASSVSENEQFF.

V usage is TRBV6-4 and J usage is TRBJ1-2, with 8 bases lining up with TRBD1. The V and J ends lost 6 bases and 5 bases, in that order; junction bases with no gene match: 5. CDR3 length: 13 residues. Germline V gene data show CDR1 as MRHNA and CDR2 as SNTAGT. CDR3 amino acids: CASSWDRKYGYTF. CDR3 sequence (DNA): TGTGCCAGCAGCTGGGACAGGAAGTATGGCTACACCTTC.